The subject of this entry is one T cell receptor beta chain. Its antigen is currently unknown. The sample belongs to a study of OX40 agonist ivuxolimab in advanced cancers. The overall study: A diagnosis of hepatocellular carcinoma, melanoma, renal cell or head and neck cancer was present in dose-escalation patients. With a range of roughly 20 to 80, age averaged approximately 55 years, and about 80% were male.

Findings of the study overall: CD8+ T cells showed, on average, more clonal expansion than CD4+ cells.

Sequencing was performed with immunoSEQ multiplex PCR; in TCRdb, only in-frame clones are kept and a portion is missing. The sample consists of nearly 110,000 clones, 85% to 95% of them appearing once. This receptor was obtained from an adult with an advanced solid tumor such as melanoma, head and neck, liver or kidney cancer. Sequences were derived from CD4+ or CD8+ T cells sorted from blood, sampled in a trial of the OX40 agonist ivuxolimab.

CDR3 loop: CASSELGDAYEQYF. As DNA, the CDR3 is TGTGCCAGCAGCGAGTTGGGGGACGCCTACGAGCAGTACTTC. The gene calls are TRBV9 and TRBJ2-7; TRBD1 or TRBD2 may be the D gene (5 bases each). The CDR3 extends over 14 amino acids. Germline values: CDR1 SGDLS, CDR2 YYNGEE. V shed 3 bases and J shed 2 bases, with 12 bases lying between them. Using reference TRBV9 and TRBJ2-7 for the parts outside the CDR3, the full variable domain is DSGVTQTPKHLITATGQRVTLRCSPRSGDLSVYWYQQSLDQGLQFLIQYYNGEERAKGNILERFSAQQFPDLHSELNLSSLELGDSALYFCASSELGDAYEQYFGPGTRLTVT.